This T cell receptor (beta chain) was observed in a study of regulatory T cells in long-lasting Graves disease. On the study more broadly: Over 5 years of antithyroid drugs with positive TSH receptor antibodies was taken to mean persistent Graves' disease. Whole-study findings and limits: TCR diversity was lower in persistent Graves' patients than in newly diagnosed ones.

For TCR beta, libraries came from iRepertoire HTBI primers and Arm-PCR of CDR3 regions. TCRdb fed the multiplex PCR reads into MiXCR, producing one record per CDR3 protein. The sample lists roughly 500,000 distinct CDR3 sequences; roughly 23% were seen once. Germline V gene lookup returns CDR1 SGHAT and CDR2 FQNNGV. CDR3 length: 14 residues. Trimming took 5 bases from V and 9 from J; bases not matched to a gene: 10. Points on this clonotype: Its antigen remains unidentified.

Sample time point: persistent/refractory GD, antithyroid drugs over 5 years with positive TRAb. The TCR library used RNA extracted from PBMCs. This sample comprised peripheral blood mononuclear cells (PBMCs), obtained when the disease was refractory, from a patient treated with antithyroid drugs. This chain joins TRBV11-2 and TRBJ2-1, with 7 bases fitting TRBD2. The receptor comes from a female donor with Graves disease. This CDR3 reads CASSPPAGVAEQFF. The CDR3 nucleotides are TGTGCCAGCAGCCCACCCGCGGGAGTGGCTGAGCAGTTCTTC.